These 21 T cell receptor beta chains share one sample of origin, sequenced in a study of blood T cell repertoires in COVID-19. Assay: immunoSEQ multiplex PCR; the TCRdb copy retains only in-frame clones and omits some. The table lists 270,000 or so clones, approximately 83% of them singletons. The sequenced sample was PBMCs or T cells enriched from blood (not recorded which). The receptors here all came from a man aged 50 to 59 who had recovered from COVID-19.

The CDR3 is CASSPNGHGELFF. CDR3 nucleotide sequence: TGTGCCAGCAGCCCTAATGGGCATGGGGAGCTGTTTTTT. The chain is built from TRBV9 and TRBJ2-2; no definite D call. Germline CDR1 reads SGDLS; CDR2 reads YYNGEE. Trimming took off 4 bases at V and 8 bases at J, with 12 bases between the two ends. This CDR3 contains 13 residues.

The chain uses TRBV19 and TRBJ2-5; D gene ambiguous. The CDR3 runs 14 residues. CDR1 and CDR2 from the germline V gene are LNHDA and SQIVND (reference sequence). Between the trimmed V and J ends, which lost 3 bases and 9 bases, there was a span of 17 bases. The CDR3 coding sequence is TGTGCCAGTAGTATCCCCCCGACACCTAAGGCCCAGTACTTC. It yields the protein CASSIPPTPKAQYF.

The chain joins TRBV18 to TRBJ1-2, with no clear D. Germline V lookup: CDR1 KGHSH, CDR2 LQKENI. The V and J ends lost 3 bases and 3 bases respectively, with 8 bases between them. This CDR3 spans 13 amino acids. CDR3 DNA: TGTGCCAGCTCACCCGATACGGACTATGGCTACACCTTC. Encoded protein: CASSPDTDYGYTF.

A few counts support this clone. The chain links TRBV28 to TRBJ2-7; 9 nucleotides line up with TRBD2. V was pared by 6 bases and J by 6 bases, with 27 bases of the junction left unmatched. The CDR3 spans 20 residues. Looked up from germline, CDR1 is MDHEN and CDR2 is SYDVKM. This CDR3 reads CASSTPGRANLAGDPREQYF. DNA of the CDR3: TGTGCCAGCAGCACACCCGGCAGGGCTAATTTAGCGGGGGACCCCCGCGAGCAGTACTTC.

The V call is TRBV10-3, the J call TRBJ2-7; possible D gene TRBD2, 6 bases. The germline V and J ends were trimmed by 4 bases and 3 bases, with 13 bases remaining between them. The CDR3 totals 14 residues. CDR1 and CDR2 from the germline V gene are ENHRY and SYGVKD. DNA of the CDR3: TGTGCCATCAGTGGGCGGGACTTCAGCTACGAGCAGTACTTC. Protein: CAISGRDFSYEQYF.

The gene calls are TRBV2 and TRBJ1-2; TRBD1 matches 9 bases. This CDR3 region has 13 residues. Germline lookup yields CDR1 SNHLY and CDR2 FYNNEI. V gave up 8 bases and J gave up 7 bases; unmatched junction bases: 8. The CDR3 sequence: CASGTGRLSGYTF. The CDR3 region has the DNA TGTGCCAGCGGGACAGGGAGGCTAAGTGGCTACACCTTC.

This rearrangement joins TRBV7-2 to TRBJ2-1; TRBD2 matches 11 bases. The CDR3 loop spans 16 amino acids. Germline loops: CDR1 SGHTA, CDR2 FQGNSA. The ends lost 4 bases at V and 9 bases at J; junction bases unmatched: 11. The CDR3 nucleotides are TGTGCCAGCAGCTCAAGACTAGCGGGAATATTGGTTGAGCAGTTCTTC. Encoded protein: CASSSRLAGILVEQFF.

V usage is TRBV19 and J usage is TRBJ2-1; tentatively, D is TRBD2 (6 bases). Trimming stripped 1 base from V and 13 bases from J, with 23 bases between. The germline V gene has CDR1 LNHDA and CDR2 SQIVND (reference sequence). CDR3 length equals 16 residues. The CDR3 nucleotides read TGTGCCAGTAGTATAGTCCCCCTAACGGGAGTCATGGGACAGTTCTTC. Residues: CASSIVPLTGVMGQFF.

The gene calls are TRBV19 and TRBJ2-3, with TRBD2 matching 8 bases. The CDR3 contains 13 residues. J was trimmed by 1 base and V by 10 bases; bases with no gene match: 4. Germline V gives CDR1 LNHDA, CDR2 SQIVND (reference sequence). The CDR3 loop reads CATKLAGTDTQYF. CDR3 nucleotide sequence: TGTGCCACAAAACTAGCGGGCACAGATACGCAGTATTTT. Together with reference TRBV19 and TRBJ2-3, the CDR3 gives the full variable domain: DGGITQSPKYLFRKEGQNVTLSCEQNLNHDAMYWYRQDPGQGLRLIYYSQIVNDFQKGDIAEGYSVSREKKESFPLTVTSAQKNPTAFYLCATKLAGTDTQYFGPGTRLTVL.

V usage is TRBV19 and J usage is TRBJ2-1; TRBD2 matches 11 bases. The CDR3 is 18 residues long. V lost 6 bases, J lost 6 bases, and 16 bases stayed unmatched. The germline V gene encodes CDR1 LNHDA and CDR2 SQIVND (reference sequence). The CDR3 DNA is TGTGCCAGTAGGCGACAGGGTGGGCTAGCGGGAGGACTCAATGAGCAGTTCTTC. This gives the protein CASRRQGGLAGGLNEQFF.

This chain uses TRBV10-2 with TRBJ1-2, with 7 nucleotides matching TRBD1. The J segment lost 4 bases and the V segment lost 5 bases, leaving 1 base of the junction unmatched. CDR1 is WSHSY and CDR2 is SAAADI in the germline V gene. CDR3 length equals 12 residues. The chain's CDR3 is CASSRDSYGYTF. In DNA, the CDR3 is TGCGCCAGCAGTAGGGACAGCTATGGCTACACCTTC.

A note on this clone: This same CDR3 is encoded by further DNA sequences in the sample. The gene calls are TRBV18 and TRBJ2-2; weak D call: TRBD1 (6 bases). Deletions cut 0 bases from V and 1 base from J, with 6 bases between. The CDR3 runs 15 residues. CDR1 is KGHSH, CDR2 LQKENI, per germline. CDR3 sequence: CASSPPRGNTGELFF. CDR3 bases: TGTGCCAGCTCACCACCCAGGGGGAACACCGGGGAGCTGTTTTTT.

DNA for the CDR3: TGTGCCAGCAGCATGAGGGGGGGTAGACGGACCTCTAGCAATCAGCCCCAGCATTTT. This translates into CASSMRGGRRTSSNQPQHF. The chain is built from TRBV21-1 and TRBJ1-5. TRBV21-1 is an annotated pseudogene. The CDR3 length is 19 residues.

The V gene is TRBV5-1, the J gene TRBJ1-1; TRBD1 matches at 7 bases. The germline gives CDR1 SGHRS, CDR2 YFSETQ. The CDR3 loop spans 15 amino acids. Germline trimming cut 4 bases from V and 2 bases from J; bases unmatched to any gene: 8. CDR3 sequence reads: CASSGRQGENTEAFF. CDR3 coding DNA: TGCGCCAGCAGCGGTAGACAGGGCGAAAACACTGAAGCTTTCTTT.

This clone appeared once. This specimen includes other DNA sequences encoding the same CDR3. The chain joins TRBV19 to TRBJ2-7, with 8 bases identical to TRBD2. Germline-derived CDR1 and CDR2 are LNHDA and SQIVND (reference sequence). CDR3 size: 14 residues. Trimming removed 3 bases from V and 3 bases from J; junction bases left unmatched: 4. In nucleotides, the CDR3 is TGTGCCAGTAGTATTGCCGCGGGAGGCTACGAGCAGTACTTC. Amino acid sequence: CASSIAAGGYEQYF.

The V call is TRBV3-1 (or the pseudogene TRBV3-2), the J call TRBJ2-1; 13 bases are shared with TRBD2. V was pared by 1 base and J by 3 bases, with 6 bases of the junction left unmatched. Per germline, CDR1 LGHDT and CDR2 YNNKEL (reference sequence). The CDR3 is 18 residues long. The CDR3 spells CASSQGGRTSGSYNEQFF. CDR3 coding DNA: TGTGCCAGCAGCCAAGGAGGTAGGACTAGCGGGAGCTACAATGAGCAGTTCTTC.

The chain has TRBV11-2 and TRBJ2-5, with D possibly being TRBD2 (7 bases). The CDR3 is 19 residues long. Trimming stripped 4 bases from V and 1 base from J, with 25 bases between. In germline, CDR1 is SGHAT, CDR2 FQNNGV. The CDR3 loop reads CASSSGVGVLAVRQETQYF. CDR3 DNA sequence: TGTGCCAGCAGCTCAGGGGTAGGGGTCCTAGCGGTACGCCAAGAGACCCAGTACTTC.

The rearrangement links TRBV6-2 or TRBV6-3 to TRBJ1-1, with D possibly matching TRBD1 (5 bases). This CDR3 is built from 12 residues. The ends were cut back, 5 bases at V and 5 bases at J, with 9 bases in the middle. Per germline, CDR1 MNHEY and CDR2 SVGEGT. The CDR3 region has the DNA TGTGCCAGCAGTGACAGCAGGACTGAAGCTTTCTTT. Translation gives CASSDSRTEAFF.

This chain connects TRBV28 to TRBJ1-1, with D hard to call. The CDR3 runs 15 residues. Trimming shortened V by 6 bases and J by 1 base, and 15 bases separated the two germline ends. Looked up from germline, CDR1 is MDHEN and CDR2 is SYDVKM. The CDR3, as DNA: TGTGCCAGCAGGGATCGGGGATTAAAGAACACTGAAGCTTTCTTT. It yields the protein CASRDRGLKNTEAFF.

The chain recombines TRBV4-3 with TRBJ2-2, with a tentative D call TRBD1 (6 bases). V was pared by 1 base and J by 8 bases, with 11 bases between. This CDR3 comprises 14 residues. Germline values: CDR1 LGHNA, CDR2 YSLEER. The CDR3 spells CASSQGGQAGELFF. The CDR3 nucleotides are TGCGCCAGCAGCCAAGGGGGGCAGGCTGGGGAGCTGTTTTTT.

This chain links TRBV11-3 with TRBJ2-2; 7 nucleotides match TRBD1. From germline, CDR1 is SGHNT and CDR2 YENEEA. The trim removed 5 bases at V and 8 bases at J, leaving 5 bases unmatched. The CDR3 length is 13 residues. DNA for the CDR3: TGTGCCAGCAGCAGGGGGCTAAGGGGGGAGCTGTTTTTT. This codes for CASSRGLRGELFF. Supplemented by reference TRBV11-3 and TRBJ2-2, the full variable domain reads EAGVVQSPRYKIIEKKQPVAFWCNPISGHNTLYWYLQNLGQGPELLIRYENEEAVDDSQLPKDRFSAERLKGVDSTLKIQPAELGDSAVYLCASSRGLRGELFFGEGSRLTVL.